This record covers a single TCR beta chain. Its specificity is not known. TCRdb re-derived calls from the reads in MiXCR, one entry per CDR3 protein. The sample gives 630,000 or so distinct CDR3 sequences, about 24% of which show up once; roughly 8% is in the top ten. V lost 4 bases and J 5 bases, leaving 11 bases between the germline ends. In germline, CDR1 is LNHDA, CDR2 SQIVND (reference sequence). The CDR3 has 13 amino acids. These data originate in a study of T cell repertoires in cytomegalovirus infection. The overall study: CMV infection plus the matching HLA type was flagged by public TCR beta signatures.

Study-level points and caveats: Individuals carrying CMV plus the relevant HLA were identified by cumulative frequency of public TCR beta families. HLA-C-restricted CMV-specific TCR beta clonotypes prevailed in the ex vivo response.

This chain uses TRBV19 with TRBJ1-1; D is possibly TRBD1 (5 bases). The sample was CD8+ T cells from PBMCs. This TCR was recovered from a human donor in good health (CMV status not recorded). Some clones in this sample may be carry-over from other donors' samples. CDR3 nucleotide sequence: TGTGCCAGTAGTAAAGGGACGGCTACTGAAGCTTTCTTT. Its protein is CASSKGTATEAFF.